Listed below are T cell receptor beta chains from one sample, sequenced in a study of siplizumab effects on memory and regulatory T cells. The protocol was immunoSEQ multiplex PCR, while the TCRdb copy is restricted to in-frame clones and leaves out a portion. The sample consists of roughly 97,000 clones, 85% to 95% of them appearing once. Sequenced input: Tregs sorted from blood. Receptors originate from a human donor in good health. CDR3s include the opening cysteine and the closing phenylalanine or tryptophan. The D gene is left open where the match is weak. A row's size may be missing; if present it is once, few, many or a size class.

TRBV19,TRBJ2-1,-,TRBD2,TGTGCCAGTATGGCTAGCGGGAGCCCCTACAATGAGCAGTTCTTC,CASMASGSPYNEQFF
TRBV5-8,TRBJ2-5,-,-,TGTGCCAGCAGCTTGGTAACGGGGACCGGGGAGACCCAGTACTTC,CASSLVTGTGETQYF
TRBV20-1,TRBJ1-1,few,-,TGCAGTGCTAGAGGGGCCACTGAAGCTTTCTTT,CSARGATEAFF
TRBV19,TRBJ1-5,-,-,TGTGCCAGTAGTAGGGCAGGGCCTGGCAATCAGCCCCAGCATTTT,CASSRAGPGNQPQHF
TRBV4-1,TRBJ2-2,-,-,TGCGCCAGCAGCCGCCGGGATTCGAACACCGGGGAGCTGTTTTTT,CASSRRDSNTGELFF
TRBV6-1,TRBJ1-1,-,TRBD1,TGTGCCAGCAGTGAGAGAAGGGGGCTCTCGAACACTGAAGCTTTCTTT,CASSERRGLSNTEAFF
TRBV5-1,TRBJ2-7,-,-,TGCGCCAGCAGCTTGACAGCGTCCTCCTACGAGCAGTACTTC,CASSLTASSYEQYF
TRBV6-1,TRBJ2-5,few,-,TGTGCCAGCAGTGAGCAACTTTTTTTTCAGGGAGAGACCCAGTACTTC,CASSEQLFFQGETQYF
TRBV7-2,TRBJ1-5,-,-,TGTGCCAGCAGCTTAGCTATGGATCAGCCCCAGCATTTT,CASSLAMDQPQHF
TRBV9,TRBJ2-4,-,TRBD1,TGTGCCAGCAGCCGGACAGGCGGGATTCAGTACTTC,CASSRTGGIQYF
TRBV5-1,TRBJ1-1,-,-,TGCGCCAGCAGCCCTGACAGCACTGAAGCTTTCTTT,CASSPDSTEAFF
TRBV4-2,TRBJ1-1,-,-,TGTGCCAGCAGCCACGCAAGGGGTAGTATGAACACTGAAGCTTTCTTT,CASSHARGSMNTEAFF
TRBV15,TRBJ2-4,-,-,TGTGCCACCAGCAGAGCCAGGGCCGGGGGGCTGCTAAACATTCAGTACTTC,CATSRARAGGLLNIQYF
TRBV19,TRBJ1-2,-,TRBD1,TGTGCCAGTAGTAGGACAGGGGGGGACTATGGCTACACCTTC,CASSRTGGDYGYTF
TRBV11-2,TRBJ2-6,-,-,TGTGCCAGCAGCTTTCATGGGGCCAACGTCCTGACTTTC,CASSFHGANVLTF
TRBV19,TRBJ2-5,-,-,TGTGCCAGTAGTATCGAGCGAGAGACCCAGTACTTC,CASSIERETQYF
TRBV5-1,TRBJ2-7,-,-,TGCGCCAGCAGCTTCCGGGACACTTCTTACGAGCAGTACTTC,CASSFRDTSYEQYF
TRBV6-5,TRBJ2-7,-,-,TGTGCCAGCAGGTCCAGCTCCACTGCCTACGAGCAGTACTTC,CASRSSSTAYEQYF
TRBV4-2,TRBJ2-3,-,-,TGTGCCAGCAGCCAAGATTGGGGGACAGATACGCAGTATTTT,CASSQDWGTDTQYF
TRBV7-3,TRBJ2-7,-,TRBD2,TGTGCCAGCAGCTTAGCCGGGGGGGATCGCTATGAGCAGTACTTC,CASSLAGGDRYEQYF
TRBV6-1,TRBJ1-2,-,TRBD1,TGTGCCAGCAGGAACGGACAGGGGGGCAACTATGGCTACACCTTC,CASRNGQGGNYGYTF
TRBV28,TRBJ1-5,-,TRBD1,TGTGCCAGCAGGACTCCAGGGGGAAGAAATCAGCCCCAGCATTTT,CASRTPGGRNQPQHF
TRBV4-1,TRBJ2-3,-,TRBD2,TGCGCCAGCAGCCAAGATTGGGGGACTAGCGCAGATACGCAGTATTTT,CASSQDWGTSADTQYF